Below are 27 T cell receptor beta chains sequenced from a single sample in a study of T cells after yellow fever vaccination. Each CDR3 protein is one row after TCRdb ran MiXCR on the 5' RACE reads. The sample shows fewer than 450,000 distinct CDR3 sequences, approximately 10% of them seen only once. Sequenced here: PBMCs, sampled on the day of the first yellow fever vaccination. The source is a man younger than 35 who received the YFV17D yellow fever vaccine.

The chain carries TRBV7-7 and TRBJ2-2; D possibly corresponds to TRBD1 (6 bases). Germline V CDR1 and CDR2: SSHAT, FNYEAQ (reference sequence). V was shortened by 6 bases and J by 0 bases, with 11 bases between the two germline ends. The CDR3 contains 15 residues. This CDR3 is CASSTGHTNTGELFF. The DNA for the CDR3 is TGTGCCAGCAGTACGGGACATACGAACACCGGGGAGCTGTTTTTT.

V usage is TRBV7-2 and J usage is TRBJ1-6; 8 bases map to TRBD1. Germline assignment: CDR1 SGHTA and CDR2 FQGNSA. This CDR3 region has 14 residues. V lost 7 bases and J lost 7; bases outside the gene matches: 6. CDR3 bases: TGTGCCAGCACCTGGACAGGGCGGAATTCACCCCTCCACTTT. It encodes CASTWTGRNSPLHF.

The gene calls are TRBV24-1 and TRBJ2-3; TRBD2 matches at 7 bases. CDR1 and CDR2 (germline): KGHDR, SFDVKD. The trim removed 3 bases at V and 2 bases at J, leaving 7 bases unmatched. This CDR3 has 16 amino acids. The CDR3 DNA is TGTGCCACCAGTGATAAAAGCGGGGCCAACACAGATACGCAGTATTTT. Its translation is CATSDKSGANTDTQYF.

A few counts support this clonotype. The CDR3 sequence: CAGSTPSNYGYTF. DNA for the CDR3: TGTGCCGGAAGCACCCCTTCTAACTATGGCTACACCTTC. The V gene is TRBV6-2 or TRBV6-3, the J gene TRBJ1-2; D remains ambiguous. The CDR3 covers 13 residues. With 11 bases removed from V and 0 bases from J, the gap between germline ends came to 13 bases. Germline V gene sequence: CDR1 MNHEY, CDR2 SVGEGT.

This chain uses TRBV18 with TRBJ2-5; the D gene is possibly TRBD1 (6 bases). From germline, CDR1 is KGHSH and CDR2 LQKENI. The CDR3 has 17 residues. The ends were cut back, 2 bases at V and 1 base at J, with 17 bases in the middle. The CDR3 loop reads CASSPILDRTLQETQYF. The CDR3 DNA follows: TGTGCCAGCTCACCAATCCTAGACAGGACCCTCCAAGAGACCCAGTACTTC.

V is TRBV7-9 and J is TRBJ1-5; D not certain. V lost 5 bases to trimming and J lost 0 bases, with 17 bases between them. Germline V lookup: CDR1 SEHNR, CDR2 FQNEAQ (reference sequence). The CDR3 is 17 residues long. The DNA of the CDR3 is TGTGCCAGCAGCCCCCCCGTGACATTAGATAGCAATCAGCCCCAGCATTTT. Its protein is CASSPPVTLDSNQPQHF.

CDR3 coding DNA: TGTGCCAGCAGGGCAGTAAATTCACCCCTCCACTTT. Amino acids: CASRAVNSPLHF. This chain links TRBV11-2 with TRBJ1-6; no clear D gene. This CDR3 has 12 residues. From germline, CDR1 is SGHAT and CDR2 FQNNGV. V was trimmed by 6 bases and J by 7 bases, leaving 7 bases between them.

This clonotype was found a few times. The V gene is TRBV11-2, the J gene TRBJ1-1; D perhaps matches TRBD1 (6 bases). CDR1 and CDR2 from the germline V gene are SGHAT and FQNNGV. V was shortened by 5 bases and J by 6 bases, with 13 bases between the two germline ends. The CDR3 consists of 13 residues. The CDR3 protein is CASSRGGVAEAFF. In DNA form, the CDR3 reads TGTGCCAGCAGCAGGGGGGGCGTCGCTGAAGCTTTCTTT.

The CDR3 region is CSARKAAAYEQYF. The CDR3 nucleotides are TGCAGTGCTAGAAAAGCGGCCGCCTACGAGCAGTACTTC. The chain has TRBV20-1 and TRBJ2-7, with D possibly being TRBD2 (5 bases). This CDR3 has 13 amino acids. V gave up 2 bases and J gave up 2 bases, with 10 bases separating them. The germline CDR1 and CDR2 sequences are DFQATT and SNEGSKA (reference sequence).

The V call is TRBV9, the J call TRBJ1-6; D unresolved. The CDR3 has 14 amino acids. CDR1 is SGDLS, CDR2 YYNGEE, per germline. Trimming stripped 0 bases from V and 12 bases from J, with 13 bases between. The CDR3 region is CASSVGPGLKPLHF. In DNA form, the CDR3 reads TGTGCCAGCAGCGTAGGGCCGGGTTTGAAACCCCTCCACTTT.

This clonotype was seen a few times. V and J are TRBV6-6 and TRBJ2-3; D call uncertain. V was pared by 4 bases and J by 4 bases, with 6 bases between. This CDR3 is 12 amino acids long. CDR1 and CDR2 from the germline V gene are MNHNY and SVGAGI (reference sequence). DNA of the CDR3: TGTGCCAGCAGTTTCGTCCCAGATACGCAGTATTTT. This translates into CASSFVPDTQYF.

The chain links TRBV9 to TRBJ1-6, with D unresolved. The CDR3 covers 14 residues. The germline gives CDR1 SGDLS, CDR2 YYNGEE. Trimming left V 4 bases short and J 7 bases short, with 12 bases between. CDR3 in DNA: TGTGCCAGCAGCATACGGGGTTCGAATTCACCCCTCCACTTT. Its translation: CASSIRGSNSPLHF.

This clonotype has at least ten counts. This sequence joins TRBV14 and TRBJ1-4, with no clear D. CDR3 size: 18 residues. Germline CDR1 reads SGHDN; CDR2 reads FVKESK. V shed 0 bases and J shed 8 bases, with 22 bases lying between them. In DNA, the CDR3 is TGTGCCAGCAGCCAAGATCTCGCCCTCGACGGTTCGGGGGAAAAACTGTTTTTT. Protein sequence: CASSQDLALDGSGEKLFF.

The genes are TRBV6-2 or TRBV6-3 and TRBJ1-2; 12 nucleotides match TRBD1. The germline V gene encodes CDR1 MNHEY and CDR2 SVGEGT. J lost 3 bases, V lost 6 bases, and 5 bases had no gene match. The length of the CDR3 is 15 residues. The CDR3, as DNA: TGTGCCAGCAGACCCGGGACAGGGGGCGACTATGGCTACACCTTC. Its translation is CASRPGTGGDYGYTF.

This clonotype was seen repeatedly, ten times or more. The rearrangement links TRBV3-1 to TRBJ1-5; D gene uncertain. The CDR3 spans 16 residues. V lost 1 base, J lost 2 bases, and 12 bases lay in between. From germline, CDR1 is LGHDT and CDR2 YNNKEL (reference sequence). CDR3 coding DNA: TGTGCCAGCAGCCAAGGTGTGGGGTCGGGCAATCAGCCCCAGCATTTT. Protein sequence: CASSQGVGSGNQPQHF.

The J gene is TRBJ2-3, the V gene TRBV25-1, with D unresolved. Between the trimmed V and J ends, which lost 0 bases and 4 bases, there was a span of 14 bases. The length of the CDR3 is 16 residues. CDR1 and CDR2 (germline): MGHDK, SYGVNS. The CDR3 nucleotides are TGTGCCAGCAGTGAATATGTTGGGGATTGGGCAGATACGCAGTATTTT. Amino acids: CASSEYVGDWADTQYF.

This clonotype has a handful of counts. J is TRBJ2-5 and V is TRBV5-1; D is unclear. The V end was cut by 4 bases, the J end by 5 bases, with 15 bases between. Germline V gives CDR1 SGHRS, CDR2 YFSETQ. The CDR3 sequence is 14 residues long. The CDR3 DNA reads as TGCGCCAGCAGCGGAGCCACCCCCGGGGAGACCCAGTACTTC. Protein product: CASSGATPGETQYF.

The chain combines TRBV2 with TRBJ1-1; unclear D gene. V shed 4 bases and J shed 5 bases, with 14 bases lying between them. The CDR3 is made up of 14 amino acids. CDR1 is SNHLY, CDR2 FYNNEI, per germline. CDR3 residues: CASSVGPGGTEAFF. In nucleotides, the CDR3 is TGTGCCAGCAGTGTTGGGCCCGGTGGGACTGAAGCTTTCTTT.

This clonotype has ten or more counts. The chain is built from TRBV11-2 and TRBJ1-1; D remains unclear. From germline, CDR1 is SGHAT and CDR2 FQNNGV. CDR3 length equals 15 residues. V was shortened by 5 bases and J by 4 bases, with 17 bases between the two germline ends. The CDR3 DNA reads TGTGCCAGCAGCCCGACCGGGTCCGGAGGCACTGAAGCTTTCTTT. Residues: CASSPTGSGGTEAFF. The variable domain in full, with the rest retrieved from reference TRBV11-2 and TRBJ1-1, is EAGVAQSPRYKIIEKRQSVAFWCNPISGHATLYWYQQILGQGPKLLIQFQNNGVVDDSQLPKDRFSAERLKGVDSTLKIQPAKLEDSAVYLCASSPTGSGGTEAFFGQGTRLTVV.

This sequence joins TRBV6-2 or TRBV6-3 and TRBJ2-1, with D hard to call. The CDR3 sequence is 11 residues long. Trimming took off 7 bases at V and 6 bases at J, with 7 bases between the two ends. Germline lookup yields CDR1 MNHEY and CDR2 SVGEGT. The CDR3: CASTNSNEQFF. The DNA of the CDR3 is TGTGCCAGCACCAATAGCAATGAGCAGTTCTTC.

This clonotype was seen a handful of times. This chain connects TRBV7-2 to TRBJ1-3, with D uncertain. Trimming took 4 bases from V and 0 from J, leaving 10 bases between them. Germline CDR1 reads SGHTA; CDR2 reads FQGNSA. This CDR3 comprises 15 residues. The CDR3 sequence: CASSSSALSGNTIYF. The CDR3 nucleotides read TGTGCCAGCAGCTCATCGGCTCTCTCTGGAAACACCATATATTTT.

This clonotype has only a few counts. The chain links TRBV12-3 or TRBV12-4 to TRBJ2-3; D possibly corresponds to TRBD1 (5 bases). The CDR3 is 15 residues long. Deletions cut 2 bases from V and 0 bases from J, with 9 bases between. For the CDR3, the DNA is TGTGCCAGCAGTTTACCAGGGTCTAGCACAGATACGCAGTATTTT. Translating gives CASSLPGSSTDTQYF.

The CDR3 spells CASSSTGRAEAFF. As DNA, the CDR3 is TGTGCCAGCAGTTCCACAGGTAGAGCTGAAGCTTTCTTT. The chain recombines TRBV6-2 or TRBV6-3 with TRBJ1-1; D might be TRBD1 (5 bases). Germline assignment: CDR1 MNHEY and CDR2 SVGEGT. The V end lost 4 bases, the J end lost 6 bases, and 12 bases lay between the germline ends. CDR3 size: 13 residues.

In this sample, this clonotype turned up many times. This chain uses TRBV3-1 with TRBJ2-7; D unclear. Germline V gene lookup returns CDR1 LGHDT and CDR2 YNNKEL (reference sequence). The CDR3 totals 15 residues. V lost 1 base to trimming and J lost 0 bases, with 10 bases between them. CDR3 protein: CASSQGPTSSYEQYF. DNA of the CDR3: TGTGCCAGCAGCCAAGGCCCCACGAGCTCCTACGAGCAGTACTTC.

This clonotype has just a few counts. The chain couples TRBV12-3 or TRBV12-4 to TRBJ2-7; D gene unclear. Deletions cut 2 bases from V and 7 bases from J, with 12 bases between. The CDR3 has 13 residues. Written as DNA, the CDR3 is TGTGCCAGCAGTTTAATCACGGGTGGGGAGCAGTACTTC. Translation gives CASSLITGGEQYF.

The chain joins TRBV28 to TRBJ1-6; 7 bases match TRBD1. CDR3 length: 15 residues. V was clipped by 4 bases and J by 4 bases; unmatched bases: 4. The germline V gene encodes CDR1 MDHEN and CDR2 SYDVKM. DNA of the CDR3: TGTGCCAGCAGTTCGTCACAGGGGTATAATTCACCCCTCCACTTT. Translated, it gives CASSSSQGYNSPLHF.

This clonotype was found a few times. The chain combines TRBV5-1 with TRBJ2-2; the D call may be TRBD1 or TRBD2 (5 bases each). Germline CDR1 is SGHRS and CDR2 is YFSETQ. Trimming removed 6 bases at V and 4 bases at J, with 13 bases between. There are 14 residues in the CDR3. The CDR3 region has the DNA TGCGCCAGCAAATGGGACCCCACCACCGGGGAGCTGTTTTTT. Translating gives CASKWDPTTGELFF.